This T cell receptor (beta chain) comes out of a study of IL-17A CD8 T cells in psoriatic arthritis synovium. With respect to the entire study: The study was designed to define the phenotype, molecular profile and function of synovial IL-17A+CD8+ T cells in the pathogenesis of psoriatic arthritis. What the research found in general, with its limitations: Cells came from synovial fluid rather than synovial tissue, since no psoriatic arthritis synovial tissue samples were available. Morisita overlap indices above 0.8 were seen in a couple of patients because many Tc17 clones were shared with the synovial Tc1 population. TCR sequencing covered only a few patients, which the authors acknowledged as a limited sample size. Although most synovial CD8+ subsets stayed polyclonal, some individual clones made up over 4.5% of the repertoire. TCRbeta sequencing showed synovial Tc17 cells were polyclonal in psoriatic arthritis (median clonality about 0.08).

CD3+ T cells isolated by magnetic separation were stimulated with PMA and ionomycin for 1.5 hours and then labeled using IL-17A and IFNgamma cytokine secretion assays. Synovial fluid effusions were drawn by aspiration from the actively inflamed joints of psoriatic arthritis patients. For each patient, synovial fluid served as the source from which three memory CD8+ T cell populations were isolated by sorting: Tc1 cells (IL-17A-IFNgamma+), Tc17 cells (IL-17A+) and the bulk memory fraction, allowing their TCR repertoires to be compared. Psoriatic arthritis patients met the Classification of Psoriatic Arthritis Study Group (CASPAR) criteria. After counterstaining with viability dye plus anti-CD3, CD8, CD14 and CD4 antibodies, the cytokine-secreting cells were sorted on a BD FACSAria. In a few patients with psoriatic arthritis, sorted CD8+ T cell subsets from synovial fluid were put through TCRbeta sequencing. After isolation with Lymphoprep, synovial fluid mononuclear cells were cryopreserved in liquid nitrogen until use. Cryopreservation medium contained around 47% fetal calf serum and around 11% dimethyl sulfoxide.

Notes on this clone: What antigen it recognizes has not been identified. The input lacks base qualities; no much larger clone sits a single base away.

After DNA extraction (Qiagen), TCRbeta V-D-J rearrangements were amplified in a bias-controlled manner and then sequenced at high throughput (immunoSEQ; Adaptive Biotech). As for the original processing: The immunoSEQ Analyzer platform was used to analyze productive sequences at the sequence level. Clonality was computed as 1 minus Pielou's evenness, ranging from 0 (highly polyclonal) to 1 (monoclonal). The Morisita index, ranging from 0 (no similarity) to 1 (complete similarity), was used to quantify repertoire overlap between subsets. Held by TCRdb, this immuneACCESS table contains in-frame sequences only and omits some clones. Under half of the omission traces to an unresolved V gene where checked; the cause of the rest is unknown. That table is the source of V, J and clone size, and D and trimming were worked out from the DNA. The sample profile shows 1,500 to 2,500 clones; roughly three quarters of them were found once. The ten most abundant clones make up approximately 13% of the sample.

The source of this sequence is a human donor with psoriatic arthritis. Sequenced: IL-17A+ (IFN-gamma+/-) memory CD8+ T cells from synovial fluid. Per the publication, the cell subset or site label means: IL-17A+IFNgamma+/- memory CD8+ (Tc17) cells.

The DNA reads TGTGCCAGCAGGAGACTAGCGGGGGATTACAATGAGCAGTTCTTC. The encoded protein is CASRRLAGDYNEQFF. This chain joins TRBV6-4 to TRBJ2-1; 12 central nucleotides agree with TRBD2. From the germline V gene, CDR1 is MRHNA and CDR2 is SNTAGT. From cysteine to phenylalanine, the CDR3 is 15 amino acids long. The DNA shown is the 45-base CDR3, in frame from base 1. V is cut back by 6 bases and J by 4 bases, with 4 bases in the junction unmatched.